Listed below are T cell receptor beta chains from one sample, sequenced in a study of blood T cell repertoires in COVID-19. The assay was immunoSEQ multiplex PCR, and TCRdb's table has in-frame clones only and misses some. Altogether over 65,000 clones are present, around 80% being singletons, with the ten largest covering around 9.2%. Specimen: peripheral blood. The receptors shown here come from a human donor in a cohort sampled during active COVID-19. The CDR3 runs from the conserved cysteine through the conserved F or W. The D gene is left open where the match is weak. Size is stated for part of the rows, as once, few or many counts, or as a class when the clone is expanded.

v_gene,j_gene,d_gene,abundance,CDR3nt,CDR3aa
TRBV18,TRBJ2-2,-,-,TGTGCCAGCTCACCACCGGCCCACACCGGGGAGCTGTTTTTT,CASSPPAHTGELFF
TRBV6-5,TRBJ2-1,TRBD2,once,TGTGCCAGCAGTTACTCTGCGGGAGGGCCAGGCAATGAGCAGTTCTTC,CASSYSAGGPGNEQFF
TRBV28,TRBJ1-2,TRBD1,-,TGTGCCAGCAGTCAAGCGGGACAGGGGCCAATCTATGGCTACACCTTC,CASSQAGQGPIYGYTF
TRBV7-9,TRBJ1-2,TRBD1,few,TGTGCCAGCAGCTTCCCGGGACAGGTTTGGCCCTATGGCTACACCTTC,CASSFPGQVWPYGYTF
TRBV5-1,TRBJ2-3,-,-,TGCGCCAGCACCGCTCTCGCGGGTAGCACAGATACGCAGTATTTT,CASTALAGSTDTQYF
TRBV19,TRBJ2-1,TRBD2,-,TGTGCCAGTACATCTGGACTAGCGGCCCTCAATGAGCAGTTCTTC,CASTSGLAALNEQFF
TRBV30,TRBJ2-7,-,-,TGTGCCTGGAGTGGAGGGCCTCTACGCGAGCAGTACTTC,CAWSGGPLREQYF
TRBV14,TRBJ2-5,-,few,TGTGCCAGCAGCCAGGGCAATTCGGCAGGAGAGACCCAGTACTTC,CASSQGNSAGETQYF
TRBV10-3,TRBJ2-1,TRBD2,-,TGTGCCATCAGCAGGACCGGACTAGCGGGAGTCGGTGAGCAGTTCTTC,CAISRTGLAGVGEQFF
TRBV7-3,TRBJ2-1,-,-,TGTGCCAGCAGCTCTTCACATCGGGAATACAATGAGCAGTTCTTC,CASSSSHREYNEQFF
TRBV5-4,TRBJ2-5,TRBD2,-,TGTGCCAGCAGCCATGGGGGGCGGGGGGCACGGGAGACCCAGTACTTC,CASSHGGRGARETQYF
TRBV6-2/TRBV6-3,TRBJ2-1,TRBD2,once,TGTGCCAGCAGTTATCGGAGGGAGGGCCAGTTCTTC,CASSYRREGQFF
TRBV5-1,TRBJ2-7,TRBD1,-,TGCGCCAGCAGCCCCAGGGGGTCGAAGAGCTACGAGCAGTACTTC,CASSPRGSKSYEQYF
TRBV29-1,TRBJ2-4,TRBD1,once,TGCAGCGTTAGGGGACAGGGGGCGAATATTCAGTACTTC,CSVRGQGANIQYF
TRBV2,TRBJ1-5,-,few,TGTGCCAGCGTAGGAGGGTTCGGTCAGCCCCAGCATTTT,CASVGGFGQPQHF
TRBV28,TRBJ2-7,TRBD1,-,TGTGCCAGCAGTCCGACGGTTCGGGACAGGAACTCCTACGAGCAGTACTTC,CASSPTVRDRNSYEQYF
TRBV28,TRBJ1-1,-,-,TGTGCCAGCACCACCCTCACAGCGAACACTGAAGCTTTCTTT,CASTTLTANTEAFF
TRBV6-5,TRBJ2-3,-,once,TGTGCCAGCAGATTCGGAGGGGCGGGAAAAGATACGCAGTATTTT,CASRFGGAGKDTQYF
TRBV5-4,TRBJ1-1,-,-,TGTGCCAGCAGCTTGTCCGTGAGAAACACTGAAGCTTTCTTT,CASSLSVRNTEAFF
TRBV3-1/TRBV3-2,TRBJ2-1,-,once,TGTGCCAGCAGCCATCTAGCATTAGCCTACAATGAGCAGTTCTTC,CASSHLALAYNEQFF
TRBV4-2,TRBJ1-5,-,-,TGTGCCAGCAGCCAGGTAGACAGCCTCAATCAGCCCCAGCATTTT,CASSQVDSLNQPQHF
TRBV6-5,TRBJ2-7,TRBD1,-,TGTGCCAGCACGGGACAGGGGGCCCAAGGGCAGTACTTC,CASTGQGAQGQYF
TRBV5-5,TRBJ2-7,TRBD1,-,TGTGCCAGCAGCTTGGCCGGGACAGGGGGCCACGAGCAGTACTTC,CASSLAGTGGHEQYF
TRBV6-5,TRBJ1-4,-,-,TGTGCCAGTGAGGCAGGGAGAGGGGGAAAACTGTTTTTT,CASEAGRGGKLFF
TRBV2,TRBJ2-7,-,-,TGTGCCAGCCGGGACAATTCCAACGAGCAGTACTTC,CASRDNSNEQYF
TRBV4-3,TRBJ1-2,-,few,TGCGCCAGCAGCCAAGCCTCTAGCCCCCCCTATGGCTACACCTTC,CASSQASSPPYGYTF
TRBV28,TRBJ2-5,-,-,TGTGCCAGCAGTTTATGGGGTGGGTCAGGAAAGACCCAGTACTTC,CASSLWGGSGKTQYF
TRBV28,TRBJ1-3,-,few,TGTGCCAGCAGTGCGTGGGGGAGGGGAGCATCTGGAAACACCATATATTTT,CASSAWGRGASGNTIYF
TRBV27,TRBJ2-4,-,-,TGTGCCAGCAGTCCACGGGGGTTGGCCAAAAACATTCAGTACTTC,CASSPRGLAKNIQYF
TRBV21-1,TRBJ2-1,-,-,TGTGCCAGCAGAAGCGGTAAGCGGGAGGGCCCGTACAATGAGCAGTTCTTC,CASRSGKREGPYNEQFF
TRBV5-1,TRBJ2-3,-,-,TGCGCCAGCAGCCGAGGACATAGCACAGATACGCAGTATTTT,CASSRGHSTDTQYF
TRBV28,TRBJ1-2,-,few,TGTGCCAGCAGGAAGGTAGGGCAGGCGGGCTATGGCTACACCTTC,CASRKVGQAGYGYTF
TRBV19,TRBJ1-1,TRBD1,-,TGTGCCAGTTCCCCTAACCGGGACAGGGGTCGAACTGAAGCTTTCTTT,CASSPNRDRGRTEAFF
TRBV11-2,TRBJ2-3,-,-,TGTGCCAGCAGCTTATGGCGGAGCACAGATACGCAGTATTTT,CASSLWRSTDTQYF
TRBV2,TRBJ1-2,-,-,TGTGCCAGCAGTGAACGGGGGGCGAGCGGCTACACCTTC,CASSERGASGYTF
TRBV6-5,TRBJ2-1,TRBD1,-,TGTGCCAGCCGGGACAGGGGCGACAATGAGCAGTTCTTC,CASRDRGDNEQFF
TRBV2,TRBJ2-4,TRBD2,few,TGTGCCAGCAGTGAGCGGGAGGCCAAAAACATTCAGTACTTC,CASSEREAKNIQYF